The rows below give T cell receptor beta chains drawn from one sample of a study of blood T cell repertoires in COVID-19. Sequenced by immunoSEQ multiplex PCR; TCRdb stores in-frame clones only, minus some. The data show roughly 180,000 clones, with 70% to 90% seen just once and approximately 5.4% held by the top ten. Material for sequencing was peripheral blood. The source of these receptors is a woman aged 45-60 years with COVID-19, enrolled during active disease. The CDR3 runs from the conserved cysteine through the conserved F or W. The order of the fields is CDR3 protein, CDR3 DNA, D gene, clone size, V gene, J gene. A D gene is named only where the DNA matches it firmly. Part of the rows lack a size; the others show once, few, many or a class for expanded clones.

CDR3 protein: CASSLFAGAYEQYF
CDR3 DNA: TGCGCCAGCAGCCTCTTTGCGGGAGCCTACGAGCAGTACTTC
D gene: TRBD2
clone size: once
V gene: TRBV4-1
J gene: TRBJ2-7

CDR3 protein: CASSLAPSDAYNEQFF
CDR3 DNA: TGCGCCAGCAGCTTGGCCCCTAGCGACGCCTACAATGAGCAGTTCTTC
D gene: .
clone size: .
V gene: TRBV5-1
J gene: TRBJ2-1

CDR3 protein: CASSYDRKRETQYF
CDR3 DNA: TGCGCCAGCAGCTATGACAGGAAGCGAGAGACCCAGTACTTC
D gene: .
clone size: .
V gene: TRBV5-1
J gene: TRBJ2-5

CDR3 protein: CAWGEGINEKLFF
CDR3 DNA: TGTGCCTGGGGGGAGGGAATTAATGAAAAACTGTTTTTT
D gene: .
clone size: .
V gene: TRBV30
J gene: TRBJ1-4

CDR3 protein: CAISERRGYEQYF
CDR3 DNA: TGTGCCATCAGTGAGCGTCGAGGTTACGAGCAGTACTTC
D gene: .
clone size: .
V gene: TRBV10-3
J gene: TRBJ2-7

CDR3 protein: CASSLGGGPYNEQFF
CDR3 DNA: TGTGCCAGCAGCTTGGGGGGGGGACCCTACAATGAGCAGTTCTTC
D gene: TRBD2
clone size: .
V gene: TRBV5-5
J gene: TRBJ2-1

CDR3 protein: CASSLVTGSKNIQYF
CDR3 DNA: TGTGCCAGCAGCTTGGTGACGGGGTCCAAAAACATTCAGTACTTC
D gene: .
clone size: .
V gene: TRBV5-8
J gene: TRBJ2-4

CDR3 protein: CAISALGVRRDEQYF
CDR3 DNA: TGTGCCATCAGCGCGTTGGGCGTCCGGAGGGACGAGCAGTACTTC
D gene: .
clone size: .
V gene: TRBV10-3
J gene: TRBJ2-7

CDR3 protein: CSASLAGVEQYF
CDR3 DNA: TGCAGTGCTAGTCTAGCGGGGGTCGAGCAGTACTTC
D gene: TRBD2
clone size: .
V gene: TRBV20-1
J gene: TRBJ2-7

CDR3 protein: CAWSVGGYVGLNTEAFF
CDR3 DNA: TGTGCCTGGAGTGTAGGGGGCTACGTGGGGTTGAACACTGAAGCTTTCTTT
D gene: TRBD1
clone size: .
V gene: TRBV30
J gene: TRBJ1-1

CDR3 protein: CASSLYSTEAFF
CDR3 DNA: TGTGCCAGCAGTTTATATTCCACTGAAGCTTTCTTT
D gene: .
clone size: .
V gene: TRBV12-3/TRBV12-4
J gene: TRBJ1-1

CDR3 protein: CSVGLAGLGETQYF
CDR3 DNA: TGCAGCGTTGGTCTAGCGGGGCTTGGAGAGACCCAGTACTTC
D gene: TRBD2
clone size: .
V gene: TRBV29-1
J gene: TRBJ2-5

CDR3 protein: CASSLAQWELFF
CDR3 DNA: TGTGCCAGCAGCTTGGCCCAGTGGGAGCTGTTTTTT
D gene: .
clone size: .
V gene: TRBV5-6
J gene: TRBJ2-2

CDR3 protein: CASTTIGNNYGYTF
CDR3 DNA: TGTGCCAGCACCACTATCGGGAACAACTATGGCTACACCTTC
D gene: .
clone size: few
V gene: TRBV27
J gene: TRBJ1-2

CDR3 protein: CASRDSAYEQYF
CDR3 DNA: TGTGCCAGCAGGGACAGTGCCTACGAGCAGTACTTC
D gene: .
clone size: .
V gene: TRBV6-5
J gene: TRBJ2-7

CDR3 protein: CASSAGQEQFF
CDR3 DNA: TGTGCCAGCAGTGCTGGACAAGAGCAGTTCTTC
D gene: .
clone size: once
V gene: TRBV6-2/TRBV6-3
J gene: TRBJ2-1

CDR3 protein: CASSLDSTMNTEAFF
CDR3 DNA: TGTGCCAGCAGCTTAGACAGTACCATGAACACTGAAGCTTTCTTT
D gene: .
clone size: few
V gene: TRBV7-9
J gene: TRBJ1-1

CDR3 protein: CASIPDRGRNGYTF
CDR3 DNA: TGTGCCAGCATTCCCGACAGGGGAAGAAACGGCTACACCTTC
D gene: TRBD1
clone size: few
V gene: TRBV6-5
J gene: TRBJ1-2

CDR3 protein: CASSVSGGIDTQYF
CDR3 DNA: TGTGCCAGCAGCGTAAGCGGGGGAATAGATACGCAGTATTTT
D gene: TRBD2
clone size: .
V gene: TRBV9
J gene: TRBJ2-3

CDR3 protein: CASSQDKDTRPLHF
CDR3 DNA: TGCGCCAGCAGCCAAGACAAGGACACCCGACCCCTCCACTTT
D gene: .
clone size: .
V gene: TRBV4-3
J gene: TRBJ1-6

CDR3 protein: CASSQTGTGNTEAFF
CDR3 DNA: TGTGCCAGCAGTCAAACCGGGACAGGGAACACTGAAGCTTTCTTT
D gene: TRBD1
clone size: .
V gene: TRBV6-5
J gene: TRBJ1-1

CDR3 protein: CASSFQGIRGEKLFF
CDR3 DNA: TGTGCCAGCAGCTTTCAAGGGATCAGAGGGGAAAAACTGTTTTTT
D gene: .
clone size: .
V gene: TRBV5-6
J gene: TRBJ1-4

CDR3 protein: CASSQAKNTDTQYF
CDR3 DNA: TGCGCCAGCAGCCAAGCCAAAAACACAGATACGCAGTATTTT
D gene: .
clone size: .
V gene: TRBV4-1
J gene: TRBJ2-3

CDR3 protein: CASSVEGQGGSPLHF
CDR3 DNA: TGTGCCAGCAGCGTTGAGGGACAGGGAGGATCACCCCTCCACTTT
D gene: TRBD1
clone size: .
V gene: TRBV9
J gene: TRBJ1-6

CDR3 protein: CASSRGGEAFF
CDR3 DNA: TGCGCCAGCAGCCGGGGGGGCGAAGCTTTCTTT
D gene: .
clone size: few
V gene: TRBV4-1
J gene: TRBJ1-1

CDR3 protein: CAWRQRTSGGPYNEQFF
CDR3 DNA: TGTGCCTGGAGACAGCGGACTAGCGGGGGCCCATACAATGAGCAGTTCTTC
D gene: TRBD2
clone size: .
V gene: TRBV30
J gene: TRBJ2-1

CDR3 protein: CASSLIDTVRTDTQYF
CDR3 DNA: TGTGCCAGCAGTTTAATTGACACGGTTCGCACAGATACGCAGTATTTT
D gene: .
clone size: .
V gene: TRBV28
J gene: TRBJ2-3

CDR3 protein: CASSLPGVAGYDTEAFF
CDR3 DNA: TGTGCCAGCAGTTTACCGGGGGTCGCCGGGTACGACACTGAAGCTTTCTTT
D gene: .
clone size: .
V gene: TRBV28
J gene: TRBJ1-1

CDR3 protein: CASSILAGAYEQYF
CDR3 DNA: TGTGCCAGTAGTATTTTAGCGGGGGCCTACGAGCAGTACTTC
D gene: TRBD2
clone size: .
V gene: TRBV19
J gene: TRBJ2-7

CDR3 protein: CSVPYTSDQETQYF
CDR3 DNA: TGCAGCGTGCCCTATACTAGCGACCAAGAGACCCAGTACTTC
D gene: TRBD2
clone size: .
V gene: TRBV29-1
J gene: TRBJ2-5

CDR3 protein: CASSSGRTGEGYGYTF
CDR3 DNA: TGTGCCAGTAGTTCTGGCCGGACAGGAGAGGGTTATGGCTACACCTTC
D gene: TRBD1
clone size: .
V gene: TRBV19
J gene: TRBJ1-2

CDR3 protein: CASSTGYEQYF
CDR3 DNA: TGTGCCAGCAGCACGGGCTACGAGCAGTACTTC
D gene: .
clone size: once
V gene: TRBV5-6
J gene: TRBJ2-7